Below are 32 T cell receptor beta chains sequenced from a single sample in a study of cytomegalovirus exposure and HLA in healthy donors. Primers included in the PCR were 60 Vbeta and 13 Jbeta primers. TCRdb keeps only in-frame clones here, not all; method: immunoSEQ multiplex PCR. This table has 55,000 to 80,000 clones, around 78% appearing once. Sequencing used PBMCs. These receptors were collected from a man aged 35 to 55 in good health and CMV-seronegative.

With respect to this clone: An end of the junction does not agree with germline; a read error may underlie this. V and J are TRBV7-9 and TRBJ1-1; D possibly corresponds to TRBD1 (5 bases). Looked up from germline, CDR1 is SEHNR and CDR2 is FQNEAQ (reference sequence). This CDR3 contains 15 residues. The CDR3 reads CSSSLGRGASTEAFF. CDR3 coding DNA: TGTTCCAGCAGCTTAGGTAGGGGCGCTAGCACTGAAGCTTTCTTT.

This clone has a single count. This rearrangement joins TRBV7-2 to TRBJ2-7; 9 nucleotides agree with TRBD1. J was trimmed by 3 bases and V by 4 bases; bases with no gene match: 7. The CDR3 consists of 15 residues. Germline assignment: CDR1 SGHTA and CDR2 FQGNSA. The CDR3 nucleotides read TGTGCCAGCAGCTCAATTTCGACAGGGGGCTACGAGCAGTACTTC. Translating it yields CASSSISTGGYEQYF.

This clone was recorded once. The gene calls are TRBV2 and TRBJ2-1; 7 nucleotides agree with TRBD2. J was trimmed by 1 base and V by 5 bases; bases with no gene match: 5. The V gene's germline CDR1 is SNHLY and CDR2 FYNNEI. The CDR3 has 15 residues. The CDR3: CASSFWGGSYNEQFF. CDR3 DNA: TGTGCCAGCAGTTTTTGGGGGGGATCCTACAATGAGCAGTTCTTC.

This clone has just one count. J is TRBJ2-5 and V is TRBV7-9; D possibly corresponds to TRBD2 (5 bases). The CDR3 extends over 16 amino acids. Per the germline V gene, CDR1 is SEHNR and CDR2 is FQNEAQ (reference sequence). Trimming took 2 bases from V and 3 from J, leaving 16 bases between them. This CDR3 reads CASSLSGYLGKETQYF. DNA for the CDR3: TGTGCCAGCAGCTTAAGCGGTTACCTCGGTAAAGAGACCCAGTACTTC.

The rearrangement links TRBV27 to TRBJ2-3; TRBD2 is a possible D gene (6 bases). The CDR3 runs 14 residues. Trimming cost V 5 bases and J 2 bases, with 11 bases left between them. Germline-derived CDR1 and CDR2 are MNHEY and SMNVEV (reference sequence). CDR3: CASSRLRDTDTQYF. CDR3 bases: TGTGCCAGCAGTAGGCTGCGGGACACAGATACGCAGTATTTT.

The chain is built from TRBV5-1 and TRBJ1-1, with TRBD1 identical over 8 bases. Looked up from germline, CDR1 is SGHRS and CDR2 is YFSETQ. The CDR3 contains 17 residues. Trimming took 0 bases from V and 4 from J; bases not matched to a gene: 11. The CDR3 region is CASSLGGHLQGGTEAFF. The CDR3 bases are TGCGCCAGCAGCTTGGGGGGACATTTACAGGGGGGCACTGAAGCTTTCTTT. Combining the CDR3 with reference TRBV5-1 and TRBJ1-1 gives the whole variable domain KAGVTQTPRYLIKTRGQQVTLSCSPISGHRSVSWYQQTPGQGLQFLFEYFSETQRNKGNFPGRFSGRQFSNSRSEMNVSTLELGDSALYLCASSLGGHLQGGTEAFFGQGTRLTVV.

The V call is TRBV4-1, the J call TRBJ2-2; possibly TRBD1 for D (5 bases). The CDR3 is 16 amino acids. Germline lookup yields CDR1 MGHRA and CDR2 YSYEKL. Trimming stripped 4 bases from V and 5 bases from J, with 17 bases between. As DNA, the CDR3 is TGCGCCAGCAGCCCTGGGCAGGGCGGTTGGACCGGGGAGCTGTTTTTT. Its translation: CASSPGQGGWTGELFF.

This chain's CDR3 is CASSLTSVSSYEQYF. In DNA, the CDR3 is TGTGCCAGCAGCCTAACTAGCGTAAGCTCCTACGAGCAGTACTTC. The chain employs TRBV7-2 and TRBJ2-5, with TRBD2 identical over 7 bases. With the DNA end fitting TRBJ2-7 better, the J assignment may be wrong. CDR3 size: 15 residues. Germline-derived CDR1 and CDR2 are SGHTA and FQGNSA.

The genes are TRBV2 and TRBJ2-5; 7 bases match TRBD2. The last part of the DNA fits TRBJ2-7 better; the J call may be wrong. There are 15 residues in the CDR3. Germline CDR1 and CDR2: SNHLY and FYNNEI. The CDR3 sequence: CASSEVGGFSYEQYF. The CDR3 DNA is TGTGCCAGCAGTGAAGTGGGGGGGTTCTCCTACGAGCAGTACTTC.

The rearrangement joins TRBV27 to TRBJ1-2; D is unresolved. With 3 bases removed from V and 8 bases from J, the gap between germline ends came to 16 bases. This CDR3 is 14 amino acids long. The germline V gene encodes CDR1 MNHEY and CDR2 SMNVEV (reference sequence). The CDR3 DNA is TGTGCCAGCAGTTTCATGGGCAGTTTAGGAGGCTACACCTTC. Translation gives CASSFMGSLGGYTF.

This chain joins TRBV19 and TRBJ1-1; no reliable D call. Germline loops: CDR1 LNHDA, CDR2 SQIVND (reference sequence). V was cut by 3 bases and J by 2 bases, with 16 bases left in between. The CDR3 is 16 amino acids. The CDR3 DNA reads as TGTGCCAGTAGTATTCTGAGGCCAACGGCCAACACTGAAGCTTTCTTT. Amino acid sequence: CASSILRPTANTEAFF.

The genes are TRBV25-1 and TRBJ2-1; D gene uncertain. Germline V gene lookup returns CDR1 MGHDK and CDR2 SYGVNS. V lost 2 bases and J 6 bases, leaving 8 bases between the germline ends. CDR3 size: 13 residues. The CDR3 region is CASSEDLRNEQFF. CDR3 nucleotides: TGTGCCAGCAGTGAAGACTTGCGCAATGAGCAGTTCTTC.

The chain recombines TRBV5-1 with TRBJ1-6; D uncertain. V shed 4 bases and J shed 5 bases, with 10 bases lying between them. CDR1 is SGHRS and CDR2 is YFSETQ in the germline V gene. CDR3 length: 14 residues. CDR3 protein: CASSMGRDNSPLHF. DNA for the CDR3: TGCGCCAGCAGCATGGGGAGGGATAATTCACCCCTCCACTTT.

This clone was observed a few times. The chain has TRBV7-8 and TRBJ2-7, with D unresolved. The CDR3 is 13 residues long. Germline lookup yields CDR1 SGHVS and CDR2 FQNEAQ. CDR3 DNA: TGTTCCTGCAGCTTAGGGCAGGCCTACGAGCAGTACTTC. This codes for CSCSLGQAYEQYF.

About this clone: In the same sample, other DNA sequences code for this CDR3. The V and J genes are TRBV5-6 and TRBJ2-7; TRBD1 aligns across 9 bases. This CDR3 is built from 18 residues. Trimming removed 5 bases from V and 1 base from J; junction bases left unmatched: 16. Per the germline V gene, CDR1 is SGHDT and CDR2 is YYEEEE. CDR3 amino acids: CASSSVPGQGQRSYEQYF. The DNA of the CDR3 is TGTGCCAGCAGTTCCGTCCCGGGACAGGGACAGAGGTCCTACGAGCAGTACTTC.

This clone was detected once. J is TRBJ2-7 and V is TRBV7-8; 8 bases agree with TRBD2. J was trimmed by 0 bases and V by 10 bases; bases with no gene match: 14. The CDR3 totals 16 residues. In germline, CDR1 is SGHVS, CDR2 FQNEAQ. The CDR3 is CATTRDGGTSSYEQYF. The CDR3, as DNA: TGTGCCACCACAAGGGACGGAGGGACTAGCTCCTACGAGCAGTACTTC.

This chain joins TRBV18 and TRBJ1-1, with D perhaps TRBD1 (5 bases). Germline CDR1 and CDR2: KGHSH and LQKENI. The CDR3 has 15 residues. V was clipped by 0 bases and J by 5 bases, with 13 bases between them. CDR3 amino acids: CASSPPGRGRTEAFF. The CDR3 bases are TGTGCCAGCTCACCACCGGGGCGGGGGAGAACTGAAGCTTTCTTT.

This sequence joins TRBV27 and TRBJ1-1; D is unresolved. The CDR3 contains 13 residues. Trimming pared 1 base from V and 1 base from J, leaving 4 bases between. The germline V gene encodes CDR1 MNHEY and CDR2 SMNVEV (reference sequence). This chain's CDR3 is CASSLLQNTEAFF. CDR3 nucleotides: TGTGCCAGCAGTTTATTACAGAACACTGAAGCTTTCTTT.

The rearrangement uses TRBV5-1 and TRBJ2-3, with 10 bases fitting TRBD2. V was pared by 4 bases and J by 5 bases, with 10 bases of the junction left unmatched. Germline CDR1 SGHRS, CDR2 YFSETQ. The CDR3 is 16 residues long. In nucleotides, the CDR3 is TGCGCCAGCAGCCCACCTACTAGCGGGGTGGGAGATACGCAGTATTTT. As protein: CASSPPTSGVGDTQYF.

This rearrangement joins TRBV28 to TRBJ1-4, with D possibly TRBD1 on 5 matching bases. Per the germline V gene, CDR1 is MDHEN and CDR2 is SYDVKM. This CDR3 has 14 amino acids. V lost 7 bases and J lost 6, with 15 bases in between. The CDR3 DNA sequence: TGTGCCAGCAATCTTGGGGGGAAAGATGAAAAACTGTTTTTT. It is translated as CASNLGGKDEKLFF.

The chain is built from TRBV28 and TRBJ1-1, with 9 positions matching TRBD1. With V trimmed by 4 bases and J by 5 bases, 8 bases remained unmatched. CDR3 size: 15 residues. The germline V gene encodes CDR1 MDHEN and CDR2 SYDVKM. CDR3 in amino acids: CASSSNRGRGTEAFF. The CDR3, as DNA: TGTGCCAGCAGTTCTAACAGGGGGCGCGGAACTGAAGCTTTCTTT. Based on the CDR3 plus reference TRBV28 and TRBJ1-1, the full variable domain is DVKVTQSSRYLVKRTGEKVFLECVQDMDHENMFWYRQDPGLGLRLIYFSYDVKMKEKGDIPEGYSVSREKKERFSLILESASTNQTSMYLCASSSNRGRGTEAFFGQGTRLTVV.

V usage is TRBV19 and J usage is TRBJ2-2; 7 bases line up with TRBD2. The V gene's germline CDR1 is LNHDA and CDR2 SQIVND (reference sequence). CDR3 length equals 15 residues. V lost 3 bases, J lost 4 bases, and 5 bases stayed unmatched. The CDR3, as DNA: TGTGCCAGTAGTATGTTGCTAGCGGTCACCGGGGAGCTGTTTTTT. Its protein is CASSMLLAVTGELFF.

The chain combines TRBV19 with TRBJ2-1; 8 bases align to TRBD2. This CDR3 contains 13 residues. After removal of 5 bases from V and 7 bases from J, the junction contained 4 bases not matched to a gene. Germline V CDR1 and CDR2: LNHDA, SQIVND (reference sequence). The CDR3 sequence is CASSRVAGNEQFF. CDR3 DNA: TGTGCCAGTAGTCGAGTAGCGGGGAATGAGCAGTTCTTC.

V and J are TRBV6-5 and TRBJ2-4, with a weak D call TRBD2 (5 bases). The CDR3 covers 14 residues. Per the germline V gene, CDR1 is MNHEY and CDR2 is SVGAGI. V was shortened by 5 bases and J by 2 bases, with 10 bases between the two germline ends. CDR3 in amino acids: CASSPEGSKNIQYF. The CDR3 DNA follows: TGTGCCAGCAGTCCCGAGGGTTCCAAAAACATTCAGTACTTC.

The rearrangement uses TRBV5-4 and TRBJ2-3, with D maybe TRBD2 (6 bases). The germline gives CDR1 SGHNT, CDR2 YYREEE (reference sequence). V was pared by 5 bases and J by 0 bases, with 13 bases between. The CDR3 is 15 amino acids. The CDR3 nucleotides read TGTGCCAGCAGTCACGGGGGTTCTAGCACAGATACGCAGTATTTT. Its translation is CASSHGGSSTDTQYF.

This clone is judged medium-sized. This chain links TRBV27 with TRBJ2-5; 11 bases map to TRBD1. Germline assignment: CDR1 MNHEY and CDR2 SMNVEV (reference sequence). The CDR3 has 16 amino acids. Trimming removed 5 bases from V and 4 bases from J; junction bases left unmatched: 9. CDR3 sequence: CASSPYLGTGGETQYF. CDR3 coding DNA: TGTGCCAGCAGTCCCTACCTAGGGACAGGGGGAGAGACCCAGTACTTC.

CDR3 nucleotides: TGTGCCAGCAGCTTGGCAGGGGGCGCGAGCAATCAGCCCCAGCATTTT. Translating it yields CASSLAGGASNQPQHF. This chain connects TRBV5-6 to TRBJ1-5, with 8 nucleotides matching TRBD1. The CDR3 is 16 residues long. The ends lost 0 bases at V and 1 base at J; junction bases unmatched: 3. In germline, CDR1 is SGHDT, CDR2 YYEEEE.

CDR3 nucleotides: TGTGCCAGCAGACAGGGGAACCAAGAGACCCAGTACTTC. This codes for CASRQGNQETQYF. The gene calls are TRBV6-1 and TRBJ2-5; 7 bases line up with TRBD1. The V gene's germline CDR1 is MNHNS and CDR2 SASEGT. CDR3 size: 13 residues. V was pared by 6 bases and J by 0 bases, with 1 base of the junction left unmatched.

This rearrangement joins TRBV21-1 to TRBJ2-1; the table's D call of TRBD2 was not tested on the DNA. TRBV21-1 is deemed a pseudogene. The CDR3 contains 16 residues. CDR3 sequence: CASSKEKRELLNEQFF. The CDR3 bases are TGTGCCAGCAGCAAAGAAAAGCGGGAGTTGTTAAATGAGCAGTTCTTC.

The chain joins TRBV7-2 to TRBJ2-7, with D maybe TRBD2 (6 bases). This CDR3 is built from 11 residues. Trimming removed 8 bases from V and 6 bases from J, with 11 bases in between. Germline-derived CDR1 and CDR2 are SGHTA and FQGNSA. CDR3 sequence: CASGGRTEQYF. CDR3 sequence (DNA): TGTGCCAGCGGTGGGAGGACCGAGCAGTACTTC.

CDR3 amino acids: CASIDRQNHQPQHF. The CDR3 DNA is TGTGCCAGCATCGACAGGCAAAACCATCAGCCCCAGCATTTT. This sequence joins TRBV6-5 and TRBJ1-5; maybe TRBD1 (6 bases). The V end was cut by 7 bases, the J end by 5 bases, with 15 bases between. The CDR3 is 14 amino acids. CDR1 and CDR2 from the germline V gene are MNHEY and SVGAGI.

The chain carries TRBV2 and TRBJ2-2; 9 bases are a match to TRBD2. The V and J ends lost 3 bases and 4 bases, in that order; junction bases with no gene match: 6. The CDR3 extends over 16 amino acids. Germline V gene data show CDR1 as SNHLY and CDR2 as FYNNEI. CDR3 coding DNA: TGTGCCAGCAGTGACCGTGCGGGAGGGGTCACCGGGGAGCTGTTTTTT. It codes for CASSDRAGGVTGELFF.